A single sample is the source of the 10 T cell receptor beta chains below, sequenced in a study of blood T cell repertoires in COVID-19. TCRdb's table, derived via immunoSEQ multiplex PCR, lists solely in-frame clones and lacks some. The table records hundreds of thousands of clones, approximately 85% of them present only once. Material: peripheral blood. The receptor source for this set is a woman in her 70s with acute or convalescent COVID-19.

V usage is TRBV5-4 and J usage is TRBJ1-3; 7 bases match TRBD1. V was pared by 4 bases and J by 4 bases, with 8 bases of the junction left unmatched. The CDR3 contains 15 residues. Germline-derived CDR1 and CDR2 are SGHNT and YYREEE (reference sequence). This chain's CDR3 is CASSLNRGSGNTIYF. The CDR3 nucleotides are TGTGCCAGCAGCCTAAACAGGGGCTCAGGAAACACCATATATTTT.

This chain joins TRBV12-3 or TRBV12-4 and TRBJ2-3; D gene uncertain. The CDR3 sequence is 13 residues long. The V end was cut by 7 bases, the J end by 0 bases, with 8 bases between. The CDR3 here is CASMRDSTDTQYF. For the CDR3, the DNA is TGTGCCAGCATGCGAGATAGCACAGATACGCAGTATTTT.

This clone has a single count. The rearrangement joins TRBV5-1 to TRBJ2-7; 7 bases match TRBD1. V shed 0 bases and J 0 bases; nucleotides not matched to a gene: 6. Per the germline V gene, CDR1 is SGHRS and CDR2 is YFSETQ. The CDR3 sequence is 16 residues long. CDR3 sequence (DNA): TGCGCCAGCAGCTTGGAGGGACAGAGGGTCTCCTACGAGCAGTACTTC. This encodes CASSLEGQRVSYEQYF.

CDR3 bases: TGTGCCAGCAGACAGGGGAGGTATAGCAATCAGCCCCAGCATTTT. This sequence encodes CASRQGRYSNQPQHF. The chain uses TRBV2 and TRBJ1-5; TRBD1 aligns across 7 bases. V lost 6 bases, J lost 0 bases, and 5 bases stayed unmatched. The CDR3 has 15 residues. Germline V gene lookup returns CDR1 SNHLY and CDR2 FYNNEI.

This rearrangement joins TRBV19 to TRBJ1-2; D gene uncertain. With 3 bases removed from V and 4 bases from J, the gap between germline ends came to 9 bases. CDR3 length: 13 amino acids. Germline CDR1 reads LNHDA; CDR2 reads SQIVND (reference sequence). The CDR3 DNA reads TGTGCCAGTAGTATGGGCCTCGGCTATGGCTACACCTTC. Translated, it gives CASSMGLGYGYTF.

This clone was detected a few times. The chain recombines TRBV19 with TRBJ1-1; TRBD1 aligns across 7 bases. This CDR3 region has 18 residues. Germline assignment: CDR1 LNHDA and CDR2 SQIVND (reference sequence). After removal of 5 bases from V and 0 bases from J, the junction contained 15 bases not matched to a gene. In DNA, the CDR3 is TGTGCCAGTAGTGTCTTAACCTGGACAGGCTTAATGAACACTGAAGCTTTCTTT. Translation gives CASSVLTWTGLMNTEAFF.

V gene TRBV4-1 combines with J gene TRBJ2-2; 10 nucleotides line up with TRBD2. Germline-derived CDR1 and CDR2 are MGHRA and YSYEKL. The CDR3 is made up of 16 amino acids. V was pared by 3 bases and J by 4 bases, with 5 bases of the junction left unmatched. CDR3 amino acids: CASSQIAGGFTGELFF. CDR3 DNA: TGCGCCAGCAGCCAGATAGCGGGGGGTTTCACCGGGGAGCTGTTTTTT.

As for this clone: Other DNA sequences within the sample encode an identical CDR3. For the CDR3, the DNA is TGTGCCAGTAGTATAAGGACAGGGGGGACTGAAGCTTTCTTT. Protein product: CASSIRTGGTEAFF. The chain uses TRBV19 and TRBJ1-1; 10 nucleotides line up with TRBD1. This CDR3 is built from 14 residues. CDR1 and CDR2 from the germline V gene are LNHDA and SQIVND (reference sequence). J was trimmed by 5 bases and V by 2 bases; bases with no gene match: 2.

This chain uses TRBV3-1 (or the pseudogene TRBV3-2) with TRBJ1-1; D is possibly TRBD1 (6 bases). With 3 bases removed from V and 2 bases from J, the gap between germline ends came to 10 bases. CDR1 LGHDT and CDR2 YNNKEL come from the germline V gene (reference sequence). The CDR3 runs to 14 residues. CDR3 residues: CASSQDRLNTEAFF. CDR3 DNA: TGTGCCAGCAGCCAGGACAGACTCAACACTGAAGCTTTCTTT.

The CDR3 region has the DNA TGTGCCTGGGGGACTTTAGGAGAGACCCAGTACTTC. Protein: CAWGTLGETQYF. The chain joins TRBV30 to TRBJ2-5; D is possibly TRBD2 (6 bases). Germline V gene data show CDR1 as GTSNPN and CDR2 as SVGIG (reference sequence). V lost 5 bases to trimming and J lost 4 bases, with 11 bases between them. The CDR3 sequence is 12 residues long.